The clone carrying this TCR beta chain was counted only a few times. Antigen specificity is unknown. The data originate from a study of early T cells in non-severe SARS-CoV-2 infection. About the research overall: Investigators sequenced bulk RNA drawn from unsorted whole blood, and chains remained unpaired. Findings and limits, study-wide: There was a bias toward anti-spike CD8 responses in VDJdb matching, which missed private and CD4 specificities.

Germline values: CDR1 SGHRS, CDR2 YFSETQ. This CDR3 is built from 16 residues. Germline trimming cut 6 bases from V and 3 bases from J; bases unmatched to any gene: 10. Unique molecular identifier tags were affixed to discrete cDNA molecules. TCRdb itself ran the 5' RACE reads through MiXCR, one entry per CDR3 protein. This sample has 35,000 to 45,000 distinct CDR3 sequences; under 7% occur once, and the top ten carry 20% to 25%. This clonotype was obtained from an adult who was a healthcare worker with PCR-confirmed SARS-CoV-2 infection or an uninfected control (not recorded which). Sequencing was performed on whole blood, taken at baseline. This chain links TRBV5-1 with TRBJ1-1; 11 bases line up with TRBD1. CDR3 sequence: CASTDRDRGRDTEAFF. In DNA form, the CDR3 reads TGCGCCAGCACCGACCGGGACAGGGGGAGAGACACTGAAGCTTTCTTT.